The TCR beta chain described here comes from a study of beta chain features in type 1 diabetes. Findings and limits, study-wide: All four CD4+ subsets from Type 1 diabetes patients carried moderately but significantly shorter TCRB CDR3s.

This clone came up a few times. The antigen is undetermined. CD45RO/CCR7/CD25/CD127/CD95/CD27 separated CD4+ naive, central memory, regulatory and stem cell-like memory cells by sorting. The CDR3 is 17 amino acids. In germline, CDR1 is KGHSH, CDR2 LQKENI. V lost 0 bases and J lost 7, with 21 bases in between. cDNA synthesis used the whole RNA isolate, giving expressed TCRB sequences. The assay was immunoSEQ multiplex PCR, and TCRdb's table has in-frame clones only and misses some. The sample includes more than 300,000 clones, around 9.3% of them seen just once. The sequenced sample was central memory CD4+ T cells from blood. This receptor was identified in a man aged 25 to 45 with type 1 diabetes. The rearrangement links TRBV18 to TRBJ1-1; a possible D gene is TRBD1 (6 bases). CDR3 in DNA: TGTGCCAGCTCACCACCCTCCCGGGACACCGCGAGGGGTGAAGCTTTCTTT. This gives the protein CASSPPSRDTARGEAFF.